This T cell receptor (beta chain) was found in a study of cytomegalovirus exposure and HLA in healthy donors. Across the study: Roughly 170 million T cells yielded under 130 million unique TCR beta sequences in earlier analysis. Drawn from HLA-typed donors, around 85 million unique TCRs were held in an early data release.

This CDR3 spans 14 amino acids. The germline V and J ends were trimmed by 2 bases and 0 bases, with 8 bases remaining between them. The germline gives CDR1 SGHRS, CDR2 YFSETQ. Remarks on this clone: What it recognizes is unknown.

Donors were nominally healthy when sampled, though unrecorded immune exposures were likely. Notes on the study in general: Earlier findings revealed that most TCR beta V segments proved productive either about 87% or about 30% of the time.

It was with 60 Vbeta and 13 Jbeta primers that the PCR ran. The protocol was immunoSEQ multiplex PCR, while the TCRdb copy is restricted to in-frame clones and leaves out a portion. This table holds 130,000 to 150,000 clones, around 80% found once. This sequence originates from a female donor in good health and CMV-seronegative. This chain joins TRBV5-1 and TRBJ1-2; D ambiguous. Material: PBMCs. The CDR3, as DNA: TGCGCCAGCAGCTTCCCGGGTCCTAACTATGGCTACACCTTC. This translates into CASSFPGPNYGYTF. The complete variable domain, with remaining parts taken from reference TRBV5-1 and TRBJ1-2, reads KAGVTQTPRYLIKTRGQQVTLSCSPISGHRSVSWYQQTPGQGLQFLFEYFSETQRNKGNFPGRFSGRQFSNSRSEMNVSTLELGDSALYLCASSFPGPNYGYTFGSGTRLTVV.